The table lists the clone carrying this T cell receptor beta chain with a few counts. This sample is drawn from a study of type 1 regulatory T cells. TCRdb processed the reads anew with MiXCR; each CDR3 protein has one entry. This sample yields some 100,000 distinct CDR3 sequences, of which around a third are seen a single time; 2% to 2.5% belongs to the top ten. The CDR3 has 13 amino acids. Germline CDR1 and CDR2: DFQATT and SNEGSKA (reference sequence). V lost 1 base and J 4 bases, leaving 9 bases between the germline ends. V is TRBV20-1 and J is TRBJ2-3; D possibly corresponds to TRBD2 (5 bases). This sequence was found in a human donor in good health. Sequencing input: CD4+ T cells, either the whole sample or a sorted fraction (not recorded which). CDR3 DNA sequence: TGCAGTGCTAGAGTTGAGGGTCCAGATACGCAGTATTTT. Translated: CSARVEGPDTQYF.